A single sample is the source of the 10 T cell receptor beta chains below, sequenced in a study of technical replicates of blood from several donors. Sequenced by immunoSEQ multiplex PCR; TCRdb stores in-frame clones only, minus some. The sample shows 65,000 to 80,000 clones, about 95% of them seen only once. Sequenced: T cells isolated from PBMCs. These receptors all come from a human donor in good health.

This clone appeared a single time. The V gene is TRBV11-2, the J gene TRBJ2-7, with 7 bases matching TRBD2. Trimming at V came to 1 base and at J to 6 bases, leaving 15 bases not matched to a gene. Germline lookup yields CDR1 SGHAT and CDR2 FQNNGV. CDR3 length: 17 residues. The CDR3: CASSLGPWWEGQGEQYF. CDR3 coding DNA: TGTGCCAGCAGCTTAGGCCCCTGGTGGGAGGGCCAGGGCGAGCAGTACTTC. The entire variable domain, with the rest obtained from reference TRBV11-2 and TRBJ2-7, is as follows: EAGVAQSPRYKIIEKRQSVAFWCNPISGHATLYWYQQILGQGPKLLIQFQNNGVVDDSQLPKDRFSAERLKGVDSTLKIQPAKLEDSAVYLCASSLGPWWEGQGEQYFGPGTRLTVT.

The J gene is TRBJ2-1, the V gene TRBV11-3; TRBD1 matches at 11 bases. The CDR3 covers 15 residues. Germline CDR1 SGHNT, CDR2 YENEEA. The ends lost 5 bases at V and 6 bases at J; junction bases unmatched: 6. The CDR3 loop reads CASSRPDRGLNEQFF. CDR3 bases: TGTGCCAGCAGCCGCCCGGACAGGGGGCTCAATGAGCAGTTCTTC.

The chain is built from TRBV4-1 and TRBJ1-5; 7 bases are a match to TRBD1. J gave up 3 bases and V 1 base, and 6 bases lay outside the gene matches. This CDR3 has 16 residues. Germline-derived CDR1 and CDR2 are MGHRA and YSYEKL. The DNA for the CDR3 is TGCGCCAGCAGCCAAGTTCCCGACAGGGCCAATCAGCCCCAGCATTTT. Translating it yields CASSQVPDRANQPQHF.

The rearrangement links TRBV19 to TRBJ2-7, with D possibly TRBD1 on 6 matching bases. Trimming shortened V by 5 bases and J by 3 bases, and 11 bases separated the two germline ends. Germline loops: CDR1 LNHDA, CDR2 SQIVND (reference sequence). The CDR3 length is 13 residues. CDR3 in amino acids: CASSVQGGYEQYF. The CDR3 nucleotides read TGTGCCAGTAGTGTCCAAGGGGGCTACGAGCAGTACTTC.

The chain uses TRBV6-6 and TRBJ1-2; a weak D match, TRBD1 (6 bases). Trimming pared 6 bases from V and 8 bases from J, leaving 16 bases between. Germline values: CDR1 MNHNY, CDR2 SVGAGI (reference sequence). The CDR3 sequence is 13 residues long. The CDR3 DNA follows: TGTGCCAGCAGCCCATCAGGGGTCGGAGGCTACACCTTC. This codes for CASSPSGVGGYTF.

The V call is TRBV7-9, the J call TRBJ2-5, with TRBD2 matching 9 bases. The trim removed 1 base at V and 1 base at J, leaving 1 base unmatched. The germline V gene has CDR1 SEHNR and CDR2 FQNEAQ (reference sequence). The CDR3 is 15 amino acids. The CDR3 DNA reads as TGTGCCAGCAGCTTAGGCGGGGGGGTCCAAGAGACCCAGTACTTC. This sequence encodes CASSLGGGVQETQYF.

The chain couples TRBV11-2 to TRBJ1-2; D not resolved. Germline values: CDR1 SGHAT, CDR2 FQNNGV. The CDR3 is 13 residues long. Deletions cut 1 base from V and 4 bases from J, with 7 bases between. This CDR3 reads CASSLVEVYGYTF. The CDR3 DNA is TGTGCCAGCAGCTTAGTCGAGGTCTATGGCTACACCTTC.

This chain uses TRBV28 with TRBJ2-5; weak D call: TRBD1 (6 bases). Trimming shortened V by 2 bases and J by 3 bases, and 13 bases separated the two germline ends. The germline CDR1 and CDR2 sequences are MDHEN and SYDVKM. The CDR3 is made up of 15 amino acids. This CDR3 reads CASSLPGQRKETQYF. CDR3 in DNA: TGTGCCAGCAGTTTACCAGGACAGAGAAAAGAGACCCAGTACTTC.

The chain links TRBV7-9 to TRBJ2-5; D gene ambiguous. V was pared by 1 base and J by 3 bases, with 15 bases between. From germline, CDR1 is SEHNR and CDR2 FQNEAQ (reference sequence). This CDR3 has 16 residues. This CDR3 reads CASSLVGRNVEETQYF. Written as DNA, the CDR3 is TGTGCCAGCAGCTTAGTTGGGCGCAACGTCGAAGAGACCCAGTACTTC.

The J gene is TRBJ1-3, the V gene TRBV6-5; D not certain. The V gene lost 4 bases and the J gene lost 0 bases, with 7 bases spanning the gap. The CDR3 covers 14 residues. The germline V gene encodes CDR1 MNHEY and CDR2 SVGAGI. Here the CDR3 reads CASSSGYSGNTIYF. In DNA, the CDR3 is TGTGCCAGCAGTTCGGGATACTCTGGAAACACCATATATTTT.